This TCR beta chain was obtained from a study of molecular identifiers for immune sequencing clone quantification. This clonotype was counted at least ten times. With 4 bases removed from V and 6 bases from J, the gap between germline ends came to 16 bases. CDR1 and CDR2 from the germline V gene are LGHNT and FRNRAP. The CDR3 has 15 amino acids. Each CDR3 protein is one row after TCRdb ran MiXCR on the PCR reads. The sample holds approximately 63,000 distinct CDR3 sequences; under 20% are singletons and the top ten take around 1.4%. Sequences were obtained from naive CD8+ T cells from blood, with Jurkat cell RNA spiked in. Subset in this sample: FACS-sorted CD8+CD4-CCR7+CD45RA+ naive T cells. The gene calls are TRBV12-5 and TRBJ2-1; D perhaps matches TRBD2 (6 bases). This receptor was identified in a human donor in good health. Some libraries in this study had Jurkat cell RNA spiked in. CDR3 sequence (DNA): TGTGCTAGTGGTTCCGCTAGCGCGGCCCGCAATGAGCAGTTCTTC. As protein: CASGSASAARNEQFF.